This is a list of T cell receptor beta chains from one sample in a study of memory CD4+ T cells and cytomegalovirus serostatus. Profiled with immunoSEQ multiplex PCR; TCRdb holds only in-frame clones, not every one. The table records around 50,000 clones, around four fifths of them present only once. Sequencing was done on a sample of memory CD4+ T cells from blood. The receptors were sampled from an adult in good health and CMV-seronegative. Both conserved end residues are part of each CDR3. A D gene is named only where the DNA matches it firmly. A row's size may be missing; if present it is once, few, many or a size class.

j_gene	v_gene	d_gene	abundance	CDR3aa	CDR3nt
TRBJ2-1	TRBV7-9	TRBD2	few	CASSHLSGRADDEQFF	TGTGCCAGCAGTCACCTGAGCGGGAGGGCCGACGATGAGCAGTTCTTC
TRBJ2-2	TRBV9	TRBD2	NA	CASSVVSRGGTGELFF	TGTGCCAGCAGCGTAGTCTCTCGGGGGGGCACCGGGGAGCTGTTTTTT
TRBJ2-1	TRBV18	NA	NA	CASSPDQKSSWFF	TGTGCCAGCTCACCTGACCAAAAGAGCTCGTGGTTCTTC
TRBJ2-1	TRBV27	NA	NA	CASSPREPTYNEQFF	TGTGCCAGCAGTCCGCGGGAACCGACATACAATGAGCAGTTCTTC
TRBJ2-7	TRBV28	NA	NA	CASSSALWGQYF	TGTGCCAGCAGTTCCGCCCTTTGGGGGCAGTACTTC
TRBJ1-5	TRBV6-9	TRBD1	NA	CASSYSGLGQVHNQPQHF	TGTGCCAGCAGTTATTCCGGGCTAGGACAGGTCCATAATCAGCCCCAGCATTTT
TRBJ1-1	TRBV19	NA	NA	CASKGNRGHTEAFF	TGTGCCAGTAAGGGAAACCGTGGGCACACTGAAGCTTTCTTT
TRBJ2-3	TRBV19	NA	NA	CASSISGGSSTDTQYF	TGTGCCAGTAGTATATCTGGCGGCTCTAGCACAGATACGCAGTATTTT
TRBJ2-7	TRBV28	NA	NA	CASSRRYEQYF	TGTGCCAGCAGTCGTCGATACGAGCAGTACTTC
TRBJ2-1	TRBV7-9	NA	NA	CASSIEDEQFF	TGTGCCAGCAGTATCGAGGATGAGCAGTTCTTC
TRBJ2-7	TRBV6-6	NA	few	CASSALAGNNEQYF	TGTGCCAGCAGTGCCCTCGCGGGAAATAACGAGCAGTACTTC
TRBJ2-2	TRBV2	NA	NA	CASSERVTGELFF	TGTGCCAGCAGTGAACGGGTCACCGGGGAGCTGTTTTTT
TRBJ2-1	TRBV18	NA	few	CASSPLSDEQFF	TGTGCCAGCTCACCACTATCGGATGAGCAGTTCTTC
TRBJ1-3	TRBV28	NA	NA	CASSLYRVTLFSGNTIYF	TGTGCCAGCAGTTTGTACCGGGTTACTCTATTCTCTGGAAACACCATATATTTT
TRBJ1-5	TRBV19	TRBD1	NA	CASSPGQGEGQPQHF	TGTGCCAGTAGCCCCGGGCAGGGGGAAGGACAGCCCCAGCATTTT
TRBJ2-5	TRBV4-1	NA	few	CASSQDEAVRGTQYF	TGCGCCAGCAGCCAAGACGAGGCGGTCAGAGGGACCCAGTACTTC
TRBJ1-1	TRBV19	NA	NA	CASSIRKGMNTEAFF	TGTGCCAGTAGTATTAGGAAGGGGATGAACACTGAAGCTTTCTTT
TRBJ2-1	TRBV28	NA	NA	CAAEGEEVKQFF	TGTGCCGCGGAGGGGGAGGAGGTTAAGCAGTTCTTC
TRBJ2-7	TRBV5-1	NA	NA	CASRYGQGGYEQYF	TGCGCCAGCAGATATGGACAAGGCGGGTACGAGCAGTACTTC
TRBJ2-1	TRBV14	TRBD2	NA	CASSHLGTSAVNEQFF	TGTGCCAGCAGCCACTTAGGGACTAGCGCCGTCAATGAGCAGTTCTTC